This record concerns one T cell receptor (beta chain) sequence. This entry belongs to a study of blood T cell repertoires in COVID-19. Background on the study: The United States, Italy and Spain provided the acute and convalescent COVID-19 samples. Sample material is recorded as cDNA or gDNA derived from T cells, B-cell-depleted T cells, or PBMCs.

J lost 3 bases, V lost 1 base, and 10 bases had no gene match. The CDR3 loop spans 18 amino acids. Germline V gene lookup returns CDR1 SGHRS and CDR2 YFSETQ. The data were produced by immunoSEQ multiplex PCR, yet TCRdb's version contains in-frame clones alone and is incomplete. The table lists 6,000 to 6,500 clones, about four fifths of them singletons. This rearrangement joins TRBV5-1 to TRBJ2-2, with 9 bases identical to TRBD2. The sequenced material came from peripheral blood. This receptor was taken from a human donor with active COVID-19. The donor label of this sample is uncertain. CDR3 bases: TGCGCCAGCAGCTTGCGAGTAGCGGGAGTTTTTTACACCGGGGAGCTGTTTTTT. It is translated as CASSLRVAGVFYTGELFF. Variable domain in full (rest from reference TRBV5-1 and TRBJ2-2): KAGVTQTPRYLIKTRGQQVTLSCSPISGHRSVSWYQQTPGQGLQFLFEYFSETQRNKGNFPGRFSGRQFSNSRSEMNVSTLELGDSALYLCASSLRVAGVFYTGELFFGEGSRLTVL.